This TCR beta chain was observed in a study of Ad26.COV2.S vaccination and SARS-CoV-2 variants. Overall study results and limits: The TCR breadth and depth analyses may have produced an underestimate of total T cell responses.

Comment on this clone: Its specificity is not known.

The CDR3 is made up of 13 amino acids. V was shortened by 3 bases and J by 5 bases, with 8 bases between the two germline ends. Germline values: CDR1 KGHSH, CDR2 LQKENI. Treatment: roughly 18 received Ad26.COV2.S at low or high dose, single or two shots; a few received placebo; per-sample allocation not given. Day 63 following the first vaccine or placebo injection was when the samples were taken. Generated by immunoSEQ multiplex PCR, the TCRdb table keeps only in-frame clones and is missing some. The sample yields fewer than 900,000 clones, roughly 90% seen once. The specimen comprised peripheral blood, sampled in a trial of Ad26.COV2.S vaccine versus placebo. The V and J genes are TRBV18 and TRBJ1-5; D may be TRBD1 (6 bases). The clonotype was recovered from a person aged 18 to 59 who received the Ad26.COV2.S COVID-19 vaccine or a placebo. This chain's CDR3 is CASSPGQHQPQHF. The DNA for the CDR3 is TGTGCCAGCTCACCTGGACAGCATCAGCCCCAGCATTTT.